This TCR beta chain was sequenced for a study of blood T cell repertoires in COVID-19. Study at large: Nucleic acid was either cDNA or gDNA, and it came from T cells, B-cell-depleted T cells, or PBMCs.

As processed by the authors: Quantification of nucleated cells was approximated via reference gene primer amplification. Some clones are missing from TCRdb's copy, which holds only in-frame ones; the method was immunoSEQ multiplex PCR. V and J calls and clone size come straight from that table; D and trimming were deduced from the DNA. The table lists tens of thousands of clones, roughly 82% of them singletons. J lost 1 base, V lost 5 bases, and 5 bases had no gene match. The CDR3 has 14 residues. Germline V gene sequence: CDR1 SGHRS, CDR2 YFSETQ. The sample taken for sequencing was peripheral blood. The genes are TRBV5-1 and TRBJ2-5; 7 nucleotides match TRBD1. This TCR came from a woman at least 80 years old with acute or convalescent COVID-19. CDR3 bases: TGCGCCAGCAGAGTGGGACAGCCCCAAGAGACCCAGTACTTC. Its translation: CASRVGQPQETQYF.